This record covers a single T cell receptor (beta chain). Antigen unknown. The entry originates in a study of metastatic and nonmetastatic thyroid tumors. Prior to thyroid surgery, none of the patients had received any treatment. Germline V gene sequence: CDR1 LGHDT, CDR2 YNNKEL (reference sequence). The J segment lost 4 bases and the V segment lost 4 bases, leaving 8 bases of the junction unmatched. The CDR3 has 15 residues. Broader study findings: It was reported that TCR beta diversity was significantly higher in malignant thyroid tumors than benign nodules, in blood and tumor.

Original processing notes: In papillary thyroid cancer, a distant-metastasis classifier was built using CDR3 differences across clinicopathological groups. TCRdb reprocessed the PCR reads via MiXCR. Clone size and V and J calls follow TCRdb, not the original study. The sample comprises roughly 6,500 clones, about 32% of which are singletons, and roughly 35% rests with the top ten. The chain joins TRBV3-1 to TRBJ2-7; 9 nucleotides align to TRBD1. The sample was adjacent normal tissue. This receptor was identified in a male donor with papillary thyroid cancer or a benign thyroid nodule (not recorded which). Some clones in this sample may be carry-over from other donors' samples. Written as DNA, the CDR3 is TGTGCCAGCAGCCGAGCCGACAGGGGGTATTACGAGCAGTACTTC. This codes for CASSRADRGYYEQYF.